This entry lists 21 T cell receptor beta chains sequenced from one sample in a study of blood T cell repertoires in COVID-19. Sequenced by immunoSEQ multiplex PCR; TCRdb stores in-frame clones only, minus some. This table has about 380,000 clones, 70% to 90% appearing once. The sequencing input was PBMCs or T cells enriched from blood (not recorded which). The receptors were gathered from a woman in her late teens or twenties who had recovered from COVID-19.

V gene TRBV27 combines with J gene TRBJ2-1; TRBD2 matches 12 bases. The germline gives CDR1 MNHEY, CDR2 SMNVEV (reference sequence). With V trimmed by 6 bases and J by 4 bases, 1 base remained unmatched. CDR3 length: 14 residues. CDR3 in DNA: TGTGCCAGCAGCCTAGCGGGGGGGTACAATGAGCAGTTCTTC. Translated, it gives CASSLAGGYNEQFF.

The V and J genes are TRBV6-5 and TRBJ1-2; D not resolved. The V gene lost 8 bases and the J gene lost 7 bases, with 11 bases spanning the gap. Germline CDR1 reads MNHEY; CDR2 reads SVGAGI. CDR3 length: 11 residues. The CDR3 bases are TGTGCCAGCGGACTTGGAGGTGGCTACACCTTC. Protein product: CASGLGGGYTF.

This clone was seen a single time. This chain connects TRBV4-3 to TRBJ1-5; D perhaps matches TRBD1 (5 bases). CDR3 size: 13 residues. Germline V gene sequence: CDR1 LGHNA, CDR2 YSLEER. Between the trimmed V and J ends, which lost 0 bases and 15 bases, there was a span of 15 bases. CDR3 sequence (DNA): TGCGCCAGCAGCCAAGAGCCGGGACTTTTCGCGCATTTT. Residues: CASSQEPGLFAHF.

This chain joins TRBV28 and TRBJ2-1, with 13 positions matching TRBD2. The CDR3 spans 19 residues. The junction had 12 bases not matched to a gene; V was cut back by 2 bases and J by 5 bases. Germline V lookup: CDR1 MDHEN, CDR2 SYDVKM. The CDR3 protein is CASSLRGLAGSGKDNEQFF. In DNA form, the CDR3 reads TGTGCCAGCAGTTTAAGGGGACTAGCGGGGTCGGGGAAAGACAATGAGCAGTTCTTC. Together with reference TRBV28 and TRBJ2-1, the CDR3 gives the full variable domain: DVKVTQSSRYLVKRTGEKVFLECVQDMDHENMFWYRQDPGLGLRLIYFSYDVKMKEKGDIPEGYSVSREKKERFSLILESASTNQTSMYLCASSLRGLAGSGKDNEQFFGPGTRLTVL.

The chain carries TRBV7-9 and TRBJ1-1; D ambiguous. This CDR3 contains 14 residues. V dropped 3 bases and J dropped 4 bases, with 12 bases sitting between them. Germline CDR1 and CDR2: SEHNR and FQNEAQ (reference sequence). CDR3 residues: CASSLTTPVTEAFF. CDR3 coding DNA: TGTGCCAGCAGCTTGACGACACCCGTCACTGAAGCTTTCTTT.

This chain connects TRBV7-2 to TRBJ1-1, with a tentative D call TRBD1 (6 bases). Per the germline V gene, CDR1 is SGHTA and CDR2 is FQGNSA. V was shortened by 5 bases and J by 5 bases, with 15 bases between the two germline ends. CDR3 size: 14 residues. The CDR3 DNA reads as TGTGCCAGCAGCCCGGGGGGGGCGAGGACTGAAGCTTTCTTT. Encoded protein: CASSPGGARTEAFF.

The V call is TRBV5-4, the J call TRBJ1-1; perhaps TRBD1 as D (5 bases). Trimming shortened V by 4 bases and J by 1 base, and 11 bases separated the two germline ends. Germline V CDR1 and CDR2: SGHNT, YYREEE (reference sequence). This CDR3 contains 14 residues. The CDR3 reads CASSVDRGNTEAFF. The CDR3 coding sequence is TGTGCCAGCAGCGTCGACAGAGGGAACACTGAAGCTTTCTTT.

This clone has only one observation. J is TRBJ2-7 and V is TRBV7-2; no clear D. Trimming left V 5 bases short and J 0 bases short, with 5 bases between. Germline CDR1 is SGHTA and CDR2 is FQGNSA. The CDR3 loop spans 12 amino acids. The CDR3 sequence is CASSLSSYEQYF. As DNA, the CDR3 is TGTGCCAGCAGCCTTAGCTCCTACGAGCAGTACTTC.

The chain is built from TRBV4-2 and TRBJ1-2; weak D call: TRBD1 (6 bases). V was cut by 3 bases and J by 3 bases, with 14 bases left in between. The CDR3 contains 15 residues. CDR1 and CDR2 from the germline V gene are LGHNA and YNFKEQ. CDR3 DNA: TGTGCCAGCAGCCAGGAAAACAGGGTCCACTATGGCTACACCTTC. Residues: CASSQENRVHYGYTF.

The chain has TRBV6-2 or TRBV6-3 and TRBJ1-6; D gene unclear. Between the trimmed V and J ends, which lost 2 bases and 13 bases, there was a span of 21 bases. Germline CDR1 reads MNHEY; CDR2 reads SVGEGT. This CDR3 has 16 amino acids. CDR3 protein: CASSYLHAGYPNPLHF. In DNA form, the CDR3 reads TGTGCCAGCAGTTACCTCCATGCGGGGTACCCTAATCCCCTCCACTTT.

The CDR3 reads CASSSRPGKRQPQHF. In nucleotides, the CDR3 is TGTGCCAGCAGCTCACGACCAGGGAAAAGGCAGCCCCAGCATTTT. The V and J genes are TRBV21-1 and TRBJ1-5; TRBD1 reflects the table's D call only, with no check against the DNA. TRBV21-1 is a documented pseudogene. The CDR3 is 15 amino acids.

V is TRBV11-2 and J is TRBJ2-5, with TRBD2 identical over 15 bases. Germline assignment: CDR1 SGHAT and CDR2 FQNNGV. V shed 8 bases and J 2 bases; nucleotides not matched to a gene: 9. The CDR3 is 17 amino acids. CDR3 coding DNA: TGTGCCAGCGCGGGGACTAGCGGGGGGTTGATACAAGAGACCCAGTACTTC. It translates to CASAGTSGGLIQETQYF.

This rearrangement joins TRBV3-1 (or the pseudogene TRBV3-2) to TRBJ2-5; a weak D match, TRBD1 (5 bases). Germline V gene sequence: CDR1 LGHDT, CDR2 YNNKEL (reference sequence). CDR3 length: 18 residues. The ends were cut back, 0 bases at V and 1 base at J, with 18 bases in the middle. The CDR3 region has the DNA TGTGCCAGCAGCCAAGATTGGCGGCAGGGCCGAACCCAAGAGACCCAGTACTTC. Encoded protein: CASSQDWRQGRTQETQYF.

The chain recombines TRBV12-3 or TRBV12-4 with TRBJ1-5; D perhaps matches TRBD1 (5 bases). The V and J ends lost 8 bases and 5 bases respectively, with 10 bases between them. This CDR3 is 12 amino acids long. Here the CDR3 reads CASSGLDQPQHF. CDR3 nucleotides: TGTGCCAGCTCAGGGTTGGATCAGCCCCAGCATTTT.

The sample holds many counts of this clone. The chain is built from TRBV5-1 and TRBJ1-4, with TRBD1 matching over 11 bases. Trimming removed 2 bases from V and 8 bases from J; junction bases left unmatched: 2. CDR3 length: 14 residues. CDR1 is SGHRS, CDR2 YFSETQ, per germline. The CDR3 is CASSFGQGAEKLFF. The CDR3 nucleotides are TGCGCCAGCAGCTTTGGACAGGGGGCGGAAAAACTGTTTTTT.

The chain joins TRBV4-2 to TRBJ1-1; D remains ambiguous. Per germline, CDR1 LGHNA and CDR2 YNFKEQ. The length of the CDR3 is 15 residues. The V end was cut by 3 bases, the J end by 5 bases, with 16 bases between. CDR3 in amino acids: CASSHLLTGRTEAFF. The CDR3 DNA reads as TGTGCCAGCAGCCACTTACTGACGGGGAGGACTGAAGCTTTCTTT.

The genes are TRBV6-5 and TRBJ1-1; 10 positions match TRBD1. This CDR3 region has 13 residues. Per germline, CDR1 MNHEY and CDR2 SVGAGI. V lost 6 bases, J lost 11 bases, and 9 bases stayed unmatched. The CDR3: CASRETGGTTAFF. DNA of the CDR3: TGTGCCAGCAGGGAGACAGGGGGCACGACCGCTTTCTTT.

This chain joins TRBV7-9 and TRBJ2-7, with D perhaps matching TRBD2 (6 bases). CDR3 length: 14 residues. Germline CDR1 reads SEHNR; CDR2 reads FQNEAQ (reference sequence). The V end was cut by 3 bases, the J end by 0 bases, with 9 bases between. The CDR3 DNA reads as TGTGCCAGCAGCTTTGCGGGGAGCTCCTACGAGCAGTACTTC. It codes for CASSFAGSSYEQYF.

The table lists this clone with a count of one. The chain uses TRBV10-3 and TRBJ1-2; D possibly corresponds to TRBD1 (5 bases). CDR1 is ENHRY and CDR2 is SYGVKD in the germline V gene. The CDR3 runs 14 residues. The V and J ends lost 2 bases and 5 bases respectively, with 12 bases between them. Written as DNA, the CDR3 is TGTGCCATCAGTGAGGCAGGTGGGGGGTATGGCTACACCTTC. As protein: CAISEAGGGYGYTF.

V is TRBV5-1 and J is TRBJ1-6, with TRBD1 as a possible D gene (5 bases). This CDR3 contains 18 residues. V lost 4 bases and J 11 bases, leaving 28 bases between the germline ends. Germline loops: CDR1 SGHRS, CDR2 YFSETQ. This CDR3 is CASSPGGGAGQGGPPLHF. DNA of the CDR3: TGCGCCAGCAGCCCCGGAGGAGGGGCCGGCCAGGGAGGGCCACCCCTCCACTTT.

V gene TRBV19 combines with J gene TRBJ2-3; 7 nucleotides line up with TRBD1. V shed 6 bases and J 4 bases; nucleotides not matched to a gene: 7. CDR1 is LNHDA, CDR2 SQIVND, per germline (reference sequence). This CDR3 has 14 amino acids. This CDR3 is CASSLIQGPDTQYF. CDR3 in DNA: TGTGCCAGTAGCCTAATACAGGGGCCAGATACGCAGTATTTT.